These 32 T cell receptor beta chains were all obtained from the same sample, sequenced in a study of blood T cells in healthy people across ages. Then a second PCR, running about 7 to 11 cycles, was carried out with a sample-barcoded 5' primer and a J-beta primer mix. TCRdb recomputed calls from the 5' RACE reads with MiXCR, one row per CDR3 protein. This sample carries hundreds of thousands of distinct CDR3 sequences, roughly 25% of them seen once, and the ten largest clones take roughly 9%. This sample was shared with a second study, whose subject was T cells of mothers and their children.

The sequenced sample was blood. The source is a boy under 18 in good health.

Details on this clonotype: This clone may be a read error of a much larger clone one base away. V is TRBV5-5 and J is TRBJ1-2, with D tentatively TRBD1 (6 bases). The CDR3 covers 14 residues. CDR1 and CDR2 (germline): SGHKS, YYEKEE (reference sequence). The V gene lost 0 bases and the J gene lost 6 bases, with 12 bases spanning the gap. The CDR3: CASSLGTASHGYTF. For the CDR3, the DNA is TGTGCCAGCAGCTTGGGGACAGCGTCCCATGGCTACACCTTC.

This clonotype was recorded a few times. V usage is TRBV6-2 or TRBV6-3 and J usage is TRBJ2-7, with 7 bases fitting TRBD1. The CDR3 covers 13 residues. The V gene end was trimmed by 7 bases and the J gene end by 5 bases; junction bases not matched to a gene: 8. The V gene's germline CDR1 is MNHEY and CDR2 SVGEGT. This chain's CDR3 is CASTVNRGNEQYF. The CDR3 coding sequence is TGTGCCAGCACCGTGAACAGGGGTAACGAGCAGTACTTC.

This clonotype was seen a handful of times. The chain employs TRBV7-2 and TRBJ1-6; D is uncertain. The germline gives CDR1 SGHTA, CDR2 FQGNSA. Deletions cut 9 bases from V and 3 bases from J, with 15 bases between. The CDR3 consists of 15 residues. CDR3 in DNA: TGTGCCAGTAGCCCCCGGGCCCTCTATAATTCACCCCTCCACTTT. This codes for CASSPRALYNSPLHF.

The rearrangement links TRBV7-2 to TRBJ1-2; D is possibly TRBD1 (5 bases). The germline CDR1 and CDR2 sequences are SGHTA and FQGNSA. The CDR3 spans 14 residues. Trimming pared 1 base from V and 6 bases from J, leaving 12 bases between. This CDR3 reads CASSLVAGYDGYTF. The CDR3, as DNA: TGTGCCAGCAGCTTAGTTGCAGGGTACGATGGCTACACCTTC.

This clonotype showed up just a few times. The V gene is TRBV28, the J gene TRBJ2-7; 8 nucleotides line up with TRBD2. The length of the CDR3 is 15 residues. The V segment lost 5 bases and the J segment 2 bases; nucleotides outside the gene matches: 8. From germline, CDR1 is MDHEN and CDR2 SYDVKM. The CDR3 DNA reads TGTGCCAGCAGTCCCCCGTCGGGGGGGGCCTACGAGCAGTACTTC. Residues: CASSPPSGGAYEQYF.

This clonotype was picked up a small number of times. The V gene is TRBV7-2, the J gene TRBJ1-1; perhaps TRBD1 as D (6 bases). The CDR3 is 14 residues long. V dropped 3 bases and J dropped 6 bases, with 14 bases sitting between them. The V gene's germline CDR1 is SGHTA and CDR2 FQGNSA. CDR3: CASSFMTGTPEAFF. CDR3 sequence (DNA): TGTGCCAGCAGCTTTATGACCGGGACACCTGAAGCTTTCTTT.

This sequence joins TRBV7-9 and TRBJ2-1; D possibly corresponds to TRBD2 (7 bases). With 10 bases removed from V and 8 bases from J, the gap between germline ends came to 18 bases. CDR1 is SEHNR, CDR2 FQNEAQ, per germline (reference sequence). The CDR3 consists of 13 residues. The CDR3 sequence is CATRGAGADEQFF. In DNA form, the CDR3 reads TGTGCCACAAGGGGTGCGGGGGCAGATGAGCAGTTCTTC.

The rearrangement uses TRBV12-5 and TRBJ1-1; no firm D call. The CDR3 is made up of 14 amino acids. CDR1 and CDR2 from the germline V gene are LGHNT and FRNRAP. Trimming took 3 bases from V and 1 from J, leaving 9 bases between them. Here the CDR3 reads CASGLTGPNTEAFF. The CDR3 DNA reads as TGTGCTAGTGGTTTAACCGGCCCGAACACTGAAGCTTTCTTT.

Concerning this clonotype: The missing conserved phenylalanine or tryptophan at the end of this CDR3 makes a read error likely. The CDR3 loop reads CASSLEGQNTEAFL. The DNA of the CDR3 is TGTGCCAGCAGCTTAGAGGGACAGAACACTGAAGCTTTCCTT. The rearrangement links TRBV7-9 to TRBJ1-1; perhaps TRBD1 as D (6 bases). This CDR3 contains 14 residues. Trimming took off 1 base at V and 1 base at J, with 7 bases between the two ends. CDR1 is SEHNR and CDR2 is FQNEAQ in the germline V gene (reference sequence).

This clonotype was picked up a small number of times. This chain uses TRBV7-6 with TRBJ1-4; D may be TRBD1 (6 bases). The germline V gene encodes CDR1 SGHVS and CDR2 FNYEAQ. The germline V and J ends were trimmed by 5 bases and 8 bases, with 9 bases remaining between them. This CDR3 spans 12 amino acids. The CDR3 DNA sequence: TGTGCCAGCAGCCGGGACACAGAAAAACTGTTTTTT. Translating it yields CASSRDTEKLFF.

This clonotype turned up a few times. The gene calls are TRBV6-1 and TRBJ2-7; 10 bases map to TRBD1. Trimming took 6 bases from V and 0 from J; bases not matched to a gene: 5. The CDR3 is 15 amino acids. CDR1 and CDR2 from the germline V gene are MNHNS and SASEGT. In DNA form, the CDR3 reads TGTGCCAGCAGCATGGGACAGGGGCCCTCCTACGAGCAGTACTTC. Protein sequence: CASSMGQGPSYEQYF.

The CDR3 loop is CSARDPPGGYEQYF. The CDR3 nucleotides read TGCAGTGCTAGAGATCCGCCAGGGGGCTACGAGCAGTACTTC. The V and J genes are TRBV20-1 and TRBJ2-7; TRBD1 agrees at 7 bases. The CDR3 covers 14 residues. Germline V gives CDR1 DFQATT, CDR2 SNEGSKA (reference sequence). V trimming: 0 bases; J trimming: 3 bases; junction bases outside the gene matches: 5.

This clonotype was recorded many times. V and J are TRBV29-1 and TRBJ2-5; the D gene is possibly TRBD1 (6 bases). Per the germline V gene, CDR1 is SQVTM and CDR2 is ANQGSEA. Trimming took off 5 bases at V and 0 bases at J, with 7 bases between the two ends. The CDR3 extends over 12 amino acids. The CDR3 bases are TGCAGCGTTCGGACAGACCAAGAGACCCAGTACTTC. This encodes CSVRTDQETQYF.

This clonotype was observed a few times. CDR3 bases: TGCGCCAGCAGCCAAGTGACAGGGTTAGCTCAGCCCCAGCATTTT. As protein: CASSQVTGLAQPQHF. The chain uses TRBV4-3 and TRBJ1-5, with 7 positions matching TRBD1. V was pared by 1 base and J by 6 bases, with 6 bases of the junction left unmatched. Germline V gene data show CDR1 as LGHNA and CDR2 as YSLEER. The CDR3 runs 15 residues.

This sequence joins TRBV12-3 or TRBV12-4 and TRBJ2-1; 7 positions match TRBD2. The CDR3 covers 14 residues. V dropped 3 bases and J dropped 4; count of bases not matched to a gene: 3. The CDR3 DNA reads TGTGCCAGCAGTTTCTCTAGCGGATACAATGAGCAGTTCTTC. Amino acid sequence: CASSFSSGYNEQFF.

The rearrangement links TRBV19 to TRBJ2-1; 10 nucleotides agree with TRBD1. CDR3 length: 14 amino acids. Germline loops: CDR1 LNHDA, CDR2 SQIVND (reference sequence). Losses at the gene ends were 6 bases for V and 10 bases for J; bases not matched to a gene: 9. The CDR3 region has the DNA TGTGCCAGTAGCTGGGACAGGGGAATAACCGAGCAGTTCTTC. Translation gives CASSWDRGITEQFF.

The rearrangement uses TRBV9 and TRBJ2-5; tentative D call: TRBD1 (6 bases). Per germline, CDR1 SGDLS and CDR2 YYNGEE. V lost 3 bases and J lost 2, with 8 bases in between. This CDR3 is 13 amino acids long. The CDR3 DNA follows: TGTGCCAGCAGCGCAGGGGTACAAGAGACCCAGTACTTC. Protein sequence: CASSAGVQETQYF.

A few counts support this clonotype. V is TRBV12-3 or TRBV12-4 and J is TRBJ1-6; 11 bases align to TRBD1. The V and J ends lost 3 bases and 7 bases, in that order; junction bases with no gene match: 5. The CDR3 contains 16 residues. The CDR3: CASSLDRGLWNSPLHF. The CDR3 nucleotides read TGTGCCAGCAGTTTGGACAGGGGGCTTTGGAATTCACCCCTCCACTTT.

CDR3 bases: TGTGCCAGCAGCCCATCCGGCCTCGGAGAGACCCAGTACTTC. It translates to CASSPSGLGETQYF. The rearrangement uses TRBV11-2 and TRBJ2-5, with D unresolved. The CDR3 length is 14 residues. Trimming removed 5 bases at V and 4 bases at J, with 14 bases between. Germline V gives CDR1 SGHAT, CDR2 FQNNGV.

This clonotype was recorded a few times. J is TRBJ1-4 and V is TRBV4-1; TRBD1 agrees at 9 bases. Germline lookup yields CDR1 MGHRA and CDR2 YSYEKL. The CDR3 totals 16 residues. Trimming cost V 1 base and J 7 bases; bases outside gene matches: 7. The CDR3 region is CASSQVTGGSSEKLFF. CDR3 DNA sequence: TGCGCCAGCAGCCAAGTTACAGGGGGCTCGAGTGAAAAACTGTTTTTT.

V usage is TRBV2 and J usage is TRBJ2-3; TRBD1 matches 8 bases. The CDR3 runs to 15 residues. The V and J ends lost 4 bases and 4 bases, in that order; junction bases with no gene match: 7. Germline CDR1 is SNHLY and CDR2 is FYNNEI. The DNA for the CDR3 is TGTGCCAGCAGTGCGGACAGGGCCGGGGCAGATACGCAGTATTTT. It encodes CASSADRAGADTQYF. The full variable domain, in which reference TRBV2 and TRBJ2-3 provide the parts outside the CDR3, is EPEVTQTPSHQVTQMGQEVILRCVPISNHLYFYWYRQILGQKVEFLVSFYNNEISEKSEIFDDQFSVERPDGSNFTLKIRSTKLEDSAMYFCASSADRAGADTQYFGPGTRLTVL.

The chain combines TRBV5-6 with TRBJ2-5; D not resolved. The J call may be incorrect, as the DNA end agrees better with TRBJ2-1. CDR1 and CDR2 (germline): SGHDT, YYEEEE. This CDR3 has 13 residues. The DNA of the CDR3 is TGTGCCAGCAGCTTGGGGACCGCCGGTGAGCAGTTCTTC. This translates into CASSLGTAGEQFF.

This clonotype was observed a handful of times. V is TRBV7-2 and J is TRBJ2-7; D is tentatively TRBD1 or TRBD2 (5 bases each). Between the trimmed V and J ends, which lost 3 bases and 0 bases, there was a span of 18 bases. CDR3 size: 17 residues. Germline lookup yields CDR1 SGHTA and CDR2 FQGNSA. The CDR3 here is CASSFHGDGLSSYEQYF. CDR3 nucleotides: TGTGCCAGCAGCTTTCACGGGGACGGGCTCAGCTCCTACGAGCAGTACTTC.

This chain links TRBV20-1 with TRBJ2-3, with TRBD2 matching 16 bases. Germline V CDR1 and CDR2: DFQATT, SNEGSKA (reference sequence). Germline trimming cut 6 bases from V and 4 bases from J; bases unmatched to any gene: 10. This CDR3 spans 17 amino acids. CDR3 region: CSAKGLAGGIFSDTQYF. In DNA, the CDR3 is TGCAGTGCCAAGGGACTAGCGGGGGGGATTTTCTCAGATACGCAGTATTTT.

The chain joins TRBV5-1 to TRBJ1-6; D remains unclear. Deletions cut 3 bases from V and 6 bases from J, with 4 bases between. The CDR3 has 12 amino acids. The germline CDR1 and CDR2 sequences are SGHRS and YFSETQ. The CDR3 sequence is CASSSSNSPLHF. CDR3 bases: TGCGCCAGCAGCTCCAGTAATTCACCCCTCCACTTT. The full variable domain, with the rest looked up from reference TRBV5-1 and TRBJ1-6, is KAGVTQTPRYLIKTRGQQVTLSCSPISGHRSVSWYQQTPGQGLQFLFEYFSETQRNKGNFPGRFSGRQFSNSRSEMNVSTLELGDSALYLCASSSSNSPLHFGNGTRLTVT.

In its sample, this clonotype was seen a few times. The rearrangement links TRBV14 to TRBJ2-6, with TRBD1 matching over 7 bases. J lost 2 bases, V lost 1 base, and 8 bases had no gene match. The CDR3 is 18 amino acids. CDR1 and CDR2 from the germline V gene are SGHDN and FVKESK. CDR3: CASSQVRDSQTGANVLTF. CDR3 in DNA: TGTGCCAGCAGCCAAGTCCGGGACAGCCAAACTGGGGCCAACGTCCTGACTTTC.

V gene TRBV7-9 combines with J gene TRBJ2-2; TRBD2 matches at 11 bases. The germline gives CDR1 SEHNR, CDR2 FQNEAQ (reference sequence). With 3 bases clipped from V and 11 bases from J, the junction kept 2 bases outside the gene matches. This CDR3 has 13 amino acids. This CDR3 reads CASSLGLAAELFF. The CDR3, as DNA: TGTGCCAGCAGCTTGGGACTAGCGGCTGAGCTGTTTTTT.

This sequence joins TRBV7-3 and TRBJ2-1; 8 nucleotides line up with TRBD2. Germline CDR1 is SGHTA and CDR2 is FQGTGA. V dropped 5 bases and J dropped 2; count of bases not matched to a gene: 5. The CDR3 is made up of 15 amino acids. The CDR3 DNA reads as TGTGCCAGCAGCGTGACTAGCGATCCCTACAATGAGCAGTTCTTC. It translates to CASSVTSDPYNEQFF.

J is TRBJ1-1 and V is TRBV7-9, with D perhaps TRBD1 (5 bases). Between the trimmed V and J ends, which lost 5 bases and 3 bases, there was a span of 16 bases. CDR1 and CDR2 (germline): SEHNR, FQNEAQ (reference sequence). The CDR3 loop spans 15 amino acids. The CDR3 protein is CASSAPGGGDTEAFF. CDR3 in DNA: TGTGCCAGCAGCGCCCCCGGCGGGGGGGACACTGAAGCTTTCTTT.

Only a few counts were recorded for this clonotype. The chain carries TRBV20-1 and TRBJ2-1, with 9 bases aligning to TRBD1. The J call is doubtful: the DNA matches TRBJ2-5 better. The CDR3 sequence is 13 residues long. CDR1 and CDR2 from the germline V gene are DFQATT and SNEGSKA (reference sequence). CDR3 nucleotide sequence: TGCAGTGCTGGACAGGGGCGACAAGAGACCCAGTACTTC. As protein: CSAGQGRQETQYF.

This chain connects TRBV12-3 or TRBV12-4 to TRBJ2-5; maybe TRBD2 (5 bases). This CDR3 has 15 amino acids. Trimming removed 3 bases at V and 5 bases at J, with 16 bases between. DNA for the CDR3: TGTGCCAGCAGTTTCACGGGATCCCGAGGGGAGACCCAGTACTTC. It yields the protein CASSFTGSRGETQYF.

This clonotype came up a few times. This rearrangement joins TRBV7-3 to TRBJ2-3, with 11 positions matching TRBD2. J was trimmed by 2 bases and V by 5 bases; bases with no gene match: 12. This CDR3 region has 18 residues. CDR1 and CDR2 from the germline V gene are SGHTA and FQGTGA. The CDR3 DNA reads TGTGCCAGCAGCCCTAAGGTAGCGGGGGGGCCTGACACAGATACGCAGTATTTT. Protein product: CASSPKVAGGPDTDTQYF.